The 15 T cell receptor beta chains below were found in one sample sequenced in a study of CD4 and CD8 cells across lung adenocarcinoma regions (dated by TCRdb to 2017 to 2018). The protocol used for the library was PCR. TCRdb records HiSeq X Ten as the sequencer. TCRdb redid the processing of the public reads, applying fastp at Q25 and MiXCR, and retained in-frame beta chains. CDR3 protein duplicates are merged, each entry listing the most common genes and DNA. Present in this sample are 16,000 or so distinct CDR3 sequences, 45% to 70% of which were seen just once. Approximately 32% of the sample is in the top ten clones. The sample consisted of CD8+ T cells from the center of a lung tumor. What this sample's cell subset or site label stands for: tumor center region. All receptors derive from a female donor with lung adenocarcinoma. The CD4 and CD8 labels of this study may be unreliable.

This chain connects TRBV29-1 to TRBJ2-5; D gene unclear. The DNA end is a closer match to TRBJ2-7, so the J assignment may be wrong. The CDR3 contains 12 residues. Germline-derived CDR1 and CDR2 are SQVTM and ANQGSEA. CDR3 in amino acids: CSVGGTGYEQYF. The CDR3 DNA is TGCAGCGTTGGTGGAACTGGTTACGAGCAGTACTTC.

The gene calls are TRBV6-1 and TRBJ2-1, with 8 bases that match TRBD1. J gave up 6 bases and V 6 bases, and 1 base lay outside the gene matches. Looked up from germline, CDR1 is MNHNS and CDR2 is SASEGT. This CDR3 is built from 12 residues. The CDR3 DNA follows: TGTGCCAGCAGCGGGACAGGCAATGAGCAGTTCTTC. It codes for CASSGTGNEQFF.

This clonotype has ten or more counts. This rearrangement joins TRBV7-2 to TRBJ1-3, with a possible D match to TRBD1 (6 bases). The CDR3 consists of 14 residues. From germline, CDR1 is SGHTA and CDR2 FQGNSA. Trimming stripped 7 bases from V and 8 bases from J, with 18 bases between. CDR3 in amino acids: CASTRWRGADTIYF. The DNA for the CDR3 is TGTGCCAGCACCCGATGGCGGGGGGCCGACACCATATATTTT.

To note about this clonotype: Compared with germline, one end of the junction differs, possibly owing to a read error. The CDR3 protein is CASSLTGAVRGGTLYF. The CDR3, as DNA: TGTGCCAGCAGCTTAACCGGGGCGGTCCGGGGAGGTACGCTGTATTTT. The V call is TRBV7-2, the J call TRBJ2-3; possible D gene TRBD2, 6 bases. This CDR3 region has 16 residues. The germline V gene has CDR1 SGHTA and CDR2 FQGNSA.

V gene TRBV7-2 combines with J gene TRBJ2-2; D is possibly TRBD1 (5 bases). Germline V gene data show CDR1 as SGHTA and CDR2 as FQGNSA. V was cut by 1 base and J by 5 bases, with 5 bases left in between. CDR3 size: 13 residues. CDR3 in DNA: TGTGCCAGCAGCTTAGAGGGGACCGGGGAGCTGTTTTTT. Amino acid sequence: CASSLEGTGELFF.

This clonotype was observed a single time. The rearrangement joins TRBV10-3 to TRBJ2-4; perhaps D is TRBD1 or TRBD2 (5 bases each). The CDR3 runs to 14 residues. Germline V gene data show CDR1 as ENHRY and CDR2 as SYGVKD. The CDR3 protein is CGVTGLGAKNIQYF. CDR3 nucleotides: TGTGGCGTCACGGGGCTGGGAGCCAAAAACATTCAGTACTTC.

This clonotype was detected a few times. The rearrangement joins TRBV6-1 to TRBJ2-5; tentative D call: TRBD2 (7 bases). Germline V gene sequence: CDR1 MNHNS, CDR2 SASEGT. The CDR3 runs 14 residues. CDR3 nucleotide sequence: TGTGCGGGCTCGGGGGGCCGAGTCGGAGAGACCCAGTACTTC. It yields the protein CAGSGGRVGETQYF.

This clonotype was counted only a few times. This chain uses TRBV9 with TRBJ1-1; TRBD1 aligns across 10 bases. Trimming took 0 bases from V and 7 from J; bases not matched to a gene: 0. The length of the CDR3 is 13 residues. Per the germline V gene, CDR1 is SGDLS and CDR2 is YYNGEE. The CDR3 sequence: CASSVGTGGEAFF. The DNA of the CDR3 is TGTGCCAGCAGCGTAGGGACAGGGGGTGAAGCTTTCTTT.

Here the CDR3 reads CASRSSGDEQYF. The CDR3, as DNA: TGTGCCAGCAGGAGTAGCGGAGACGAGCAGTACTTC. The rearrangement links TRBV27 to TRBJ2-5; possible D gene TRBD2, 6 bases. The end of the DNA is better explained by TRBJ2-7, so the J call may be wrong. The length of the CDR3 is 12 residues. From germline, CDR1 is MNHEY and CDR2 SMNVEV (reference sequence).

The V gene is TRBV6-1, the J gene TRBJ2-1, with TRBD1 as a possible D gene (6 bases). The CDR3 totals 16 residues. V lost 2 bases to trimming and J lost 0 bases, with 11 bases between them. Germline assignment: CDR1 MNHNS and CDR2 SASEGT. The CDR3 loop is CASSEWGQGSYNEQFF. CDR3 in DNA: TGTGCCAGCAGTGAATGGGGACAAGGCTCCTACAATGAGCAGTTCTTC.

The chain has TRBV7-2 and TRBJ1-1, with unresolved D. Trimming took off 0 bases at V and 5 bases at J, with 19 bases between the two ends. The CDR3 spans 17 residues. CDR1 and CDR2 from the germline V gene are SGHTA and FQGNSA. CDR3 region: CASSLAPTITVQTEAFF. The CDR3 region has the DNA TGTGCCAGCAGCTTAGCACCGACCATCACCGTACAGACTGAAGCTTTCTTT.

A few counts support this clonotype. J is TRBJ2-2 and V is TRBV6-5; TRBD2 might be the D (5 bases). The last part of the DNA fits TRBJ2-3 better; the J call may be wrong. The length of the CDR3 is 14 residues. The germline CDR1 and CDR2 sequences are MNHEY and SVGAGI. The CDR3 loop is CASSWERVAGEQYF. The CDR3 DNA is TGTGCCAGCAGTTGGGAAAGGGTGGCCGGGGAGCAGTATTTT.

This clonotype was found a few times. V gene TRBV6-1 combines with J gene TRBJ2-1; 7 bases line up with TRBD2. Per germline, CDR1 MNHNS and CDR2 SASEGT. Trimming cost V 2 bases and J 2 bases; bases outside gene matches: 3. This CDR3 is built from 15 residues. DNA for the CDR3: TGTGCCAGCAGTGAATGGCTAGCGGCCTACAATGAGCAGTTCTTC. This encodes CASSEWLAAYNEQFF.

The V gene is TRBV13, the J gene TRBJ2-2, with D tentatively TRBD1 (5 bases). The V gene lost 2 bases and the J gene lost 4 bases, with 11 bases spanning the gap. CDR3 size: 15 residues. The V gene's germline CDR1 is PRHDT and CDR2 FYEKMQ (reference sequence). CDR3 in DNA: TGTGCCAGCAGCTTAAAGGGGTTGGCCACCGGGGAGCTGTTTTTT. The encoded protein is CASSLKGLATGELFF. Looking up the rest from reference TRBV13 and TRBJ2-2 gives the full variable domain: AAGVIQSPRHLIKEKRETATLKCYPIPRHDTVYWYQQGPGQDPQFLISFYEKMQSDKGSIPDRFSAQQFSDYHSELNMSSLELGDSALYFCASSLKGLATGELFFGEGSRLTVL.

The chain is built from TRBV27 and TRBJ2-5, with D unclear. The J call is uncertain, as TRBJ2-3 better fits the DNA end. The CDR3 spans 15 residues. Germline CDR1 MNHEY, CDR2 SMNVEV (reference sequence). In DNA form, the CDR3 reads TGTGCCAGCAGTTTCCTGGGCAGCGACCCAGAGACCCAGTATTTT. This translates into CASSFLGSDPETQYF.